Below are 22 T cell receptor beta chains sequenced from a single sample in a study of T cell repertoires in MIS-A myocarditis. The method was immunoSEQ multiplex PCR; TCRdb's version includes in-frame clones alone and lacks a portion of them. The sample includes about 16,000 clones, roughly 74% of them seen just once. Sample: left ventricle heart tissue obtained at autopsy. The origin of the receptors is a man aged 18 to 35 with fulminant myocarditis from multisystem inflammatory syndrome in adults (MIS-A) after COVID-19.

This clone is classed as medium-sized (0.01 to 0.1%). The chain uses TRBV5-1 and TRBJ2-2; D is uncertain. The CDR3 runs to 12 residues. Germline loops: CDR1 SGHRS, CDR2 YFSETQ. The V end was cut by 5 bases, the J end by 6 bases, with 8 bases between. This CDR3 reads CASSPVPGELFF. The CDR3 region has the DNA TGCGCCAGCAGTCCCGTGCCCGGGGAGCTGTTTTTT.

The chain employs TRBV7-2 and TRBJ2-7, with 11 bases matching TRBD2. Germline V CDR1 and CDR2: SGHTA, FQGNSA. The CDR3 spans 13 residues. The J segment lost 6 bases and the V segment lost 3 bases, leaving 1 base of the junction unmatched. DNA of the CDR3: TGTGCCAGCAGCTTTAGCGGGAGGGGCGAGCAGTACTTC. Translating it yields CASSFSGRGEQYF.

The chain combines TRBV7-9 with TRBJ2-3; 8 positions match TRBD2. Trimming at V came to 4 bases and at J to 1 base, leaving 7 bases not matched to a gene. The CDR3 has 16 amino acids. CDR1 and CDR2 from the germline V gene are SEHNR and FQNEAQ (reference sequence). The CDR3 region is CASSSGLAVGTDTQYF. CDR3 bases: TGTGCCAGCAGCTCCGGACTAGCAGTAGGCACAGATACGCAGTATTTT.

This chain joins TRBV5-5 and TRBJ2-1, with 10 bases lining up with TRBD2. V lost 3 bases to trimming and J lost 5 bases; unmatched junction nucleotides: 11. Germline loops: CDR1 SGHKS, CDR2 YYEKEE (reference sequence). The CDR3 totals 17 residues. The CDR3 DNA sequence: TGTGCCAGCAGCTCCCTTCCCGCTAGCGGGGGCAACAATGAGCAGTTCTTC. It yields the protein CASSSLPASGGNNEQFF.

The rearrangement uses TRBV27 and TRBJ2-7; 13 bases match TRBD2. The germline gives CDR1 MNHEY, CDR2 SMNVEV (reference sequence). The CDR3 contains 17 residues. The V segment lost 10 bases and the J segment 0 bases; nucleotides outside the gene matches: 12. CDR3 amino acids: CATYTTGTSGDSYEQYF. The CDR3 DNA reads TGTGCCACCTACACTACCGGGACTAGCGGGGACTCCTACGAGCAGTACTTC.

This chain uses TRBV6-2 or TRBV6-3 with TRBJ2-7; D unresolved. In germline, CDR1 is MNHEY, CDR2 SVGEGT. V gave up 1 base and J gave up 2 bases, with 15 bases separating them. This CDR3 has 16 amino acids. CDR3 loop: CASSYYNPSLTYEQYF. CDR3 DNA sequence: TGTGCCAGCAGTTACTATAACCCCAGCCTGACCTACGAGCAGTACTTC.

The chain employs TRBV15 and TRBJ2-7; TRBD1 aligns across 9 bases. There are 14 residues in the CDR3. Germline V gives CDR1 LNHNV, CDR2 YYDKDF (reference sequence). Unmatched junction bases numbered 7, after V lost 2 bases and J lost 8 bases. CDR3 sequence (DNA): TGTGCCACCAGCAGACCACAGACAGGGGGGAAGCAGTACTTC. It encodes CATSRPQTGGKQYF.

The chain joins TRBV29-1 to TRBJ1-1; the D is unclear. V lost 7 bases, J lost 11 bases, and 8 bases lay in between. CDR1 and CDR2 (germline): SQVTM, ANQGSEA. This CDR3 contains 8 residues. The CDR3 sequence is CSDTGAFF. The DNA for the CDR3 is TGCAGCGACACCGGGGCTTTCTTT.

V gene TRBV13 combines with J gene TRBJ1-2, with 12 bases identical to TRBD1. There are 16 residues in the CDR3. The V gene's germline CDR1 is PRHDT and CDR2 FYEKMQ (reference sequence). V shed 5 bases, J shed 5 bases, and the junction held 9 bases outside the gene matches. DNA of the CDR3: TGTGCCAGCAGCCCCGGGACAGGGGGCTTCGGGTATGGCTACACCTTC. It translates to CASSPGTGGFGYGYTF.

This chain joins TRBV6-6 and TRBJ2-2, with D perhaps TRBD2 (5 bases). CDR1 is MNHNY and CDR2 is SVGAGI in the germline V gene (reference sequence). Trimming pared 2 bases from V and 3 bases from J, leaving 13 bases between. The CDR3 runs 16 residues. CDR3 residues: CASSYVVGEHTGELFF. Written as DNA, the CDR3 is TGTGCCAGCAGTTACGTGGTCGGGGAGCACACCGGGGAGCTGTTTTTT.

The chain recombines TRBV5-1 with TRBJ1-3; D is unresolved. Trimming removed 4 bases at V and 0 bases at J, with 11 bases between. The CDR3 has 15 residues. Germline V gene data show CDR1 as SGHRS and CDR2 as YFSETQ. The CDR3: CASSIGLSSGNTIYF. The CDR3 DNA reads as TGCGCCAGCAGCATAGGGCTGAGCTCTGGAAACACCATATATTTT.

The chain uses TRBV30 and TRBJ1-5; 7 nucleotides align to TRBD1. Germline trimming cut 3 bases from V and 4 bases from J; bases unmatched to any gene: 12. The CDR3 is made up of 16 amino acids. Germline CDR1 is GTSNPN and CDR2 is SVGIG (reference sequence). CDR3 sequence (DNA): TGTGCCTGGAGCCAGAAGGGGACAGCGGAAAATCAGCCCCAGCATTTT. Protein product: CAWSQKGTAENQPQHF.

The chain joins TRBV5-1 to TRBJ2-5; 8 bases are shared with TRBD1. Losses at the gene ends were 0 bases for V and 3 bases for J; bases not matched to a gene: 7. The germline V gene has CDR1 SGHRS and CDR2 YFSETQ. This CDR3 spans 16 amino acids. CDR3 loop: CASSLVGTDREETQYF. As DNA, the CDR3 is TGCGCCAGCAGCTTGGTAGGGACGGACAGGGAAGAGACCCAGTACTTC.

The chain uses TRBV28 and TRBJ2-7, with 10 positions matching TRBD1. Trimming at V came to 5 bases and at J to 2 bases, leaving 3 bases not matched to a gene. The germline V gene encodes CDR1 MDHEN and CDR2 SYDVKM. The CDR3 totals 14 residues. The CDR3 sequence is CASSPGQGAYEQYF. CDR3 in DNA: TGTGCCAGCAGTCCAGGACAGGGGGCCTACGAGCAGTACTTC.

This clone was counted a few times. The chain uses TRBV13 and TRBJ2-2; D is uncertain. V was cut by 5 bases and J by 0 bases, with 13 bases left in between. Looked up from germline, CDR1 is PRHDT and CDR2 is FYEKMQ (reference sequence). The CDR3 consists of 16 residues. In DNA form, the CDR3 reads TGTGCCAGCAGCCCCGGTCCCAACTCGAACACCGGGGAGCTGTTTTTT. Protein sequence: CASSPGPNSNTGELFF.

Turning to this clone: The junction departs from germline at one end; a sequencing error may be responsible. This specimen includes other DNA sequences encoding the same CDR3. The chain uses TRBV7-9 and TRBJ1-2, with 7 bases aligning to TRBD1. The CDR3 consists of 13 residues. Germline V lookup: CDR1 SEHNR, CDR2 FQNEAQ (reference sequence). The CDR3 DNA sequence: TGTGCCAGCAGCCCCCAGAGGGGGCATGGCTACACCTTT. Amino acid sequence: CASSPQRGHGYTF.

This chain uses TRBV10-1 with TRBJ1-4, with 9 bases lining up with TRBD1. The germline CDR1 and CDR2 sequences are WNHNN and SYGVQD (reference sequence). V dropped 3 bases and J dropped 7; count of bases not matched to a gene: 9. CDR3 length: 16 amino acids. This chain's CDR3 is CASSEGTGLSGEKLFF. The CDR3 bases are TGCGCCAGCAGTGAAGGGACAGGGCTTAGCGGTGAAAAACTGTTTTTT.

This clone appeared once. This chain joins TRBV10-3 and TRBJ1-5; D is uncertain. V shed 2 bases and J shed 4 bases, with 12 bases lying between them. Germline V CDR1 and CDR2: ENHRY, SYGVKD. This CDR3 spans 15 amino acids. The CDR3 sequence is CAISEGQLHNQPQHF. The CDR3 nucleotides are TGTGCCATCAGTGAGGGGCAGTTGCATAATCAGCCCCAGCATTTT.

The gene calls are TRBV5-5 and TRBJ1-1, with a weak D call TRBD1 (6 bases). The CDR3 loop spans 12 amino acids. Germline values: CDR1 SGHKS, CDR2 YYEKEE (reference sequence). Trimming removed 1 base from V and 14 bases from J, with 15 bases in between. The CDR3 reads CASSLFEGVPFF. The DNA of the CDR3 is TGTGCCAGCAGCTTGTTCGAGGGGGTACCGTTCTTT. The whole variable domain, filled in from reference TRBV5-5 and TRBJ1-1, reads DAGVTQSPTHLIKTRGQQVTLRCSPISGHKSVSWYQQVLGQGPQFIFQYYEKEERGRGNFPDRFSARQFPNYSSELNVNALLLGDSALYLCASSLFEGVPFFGQGTRLTVV.

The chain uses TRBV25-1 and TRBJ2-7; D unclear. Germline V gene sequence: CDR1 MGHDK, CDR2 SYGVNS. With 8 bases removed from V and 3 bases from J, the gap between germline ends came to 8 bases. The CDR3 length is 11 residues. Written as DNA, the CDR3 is TGTGCCAGCCCGGGTGACTACGAGCAGTACTTC. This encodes CASPGDYEQYF.

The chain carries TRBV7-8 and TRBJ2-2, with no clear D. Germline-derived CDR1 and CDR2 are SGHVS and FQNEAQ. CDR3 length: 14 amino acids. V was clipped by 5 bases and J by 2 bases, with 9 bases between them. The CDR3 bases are TGTGCCAGCAGCAGCGACCCTAACACCGGGGAGCTGTTTTTT. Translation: CASSSDPNTGELFF.

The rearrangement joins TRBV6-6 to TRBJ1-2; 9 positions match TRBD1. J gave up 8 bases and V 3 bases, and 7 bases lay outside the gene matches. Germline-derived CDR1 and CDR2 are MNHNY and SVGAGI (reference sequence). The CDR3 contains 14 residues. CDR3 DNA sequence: TGTGCCAGCAGTTATCCGGACAGGGGCTACGGCTACACCTTC. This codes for CASSYPDRGYGYTF.